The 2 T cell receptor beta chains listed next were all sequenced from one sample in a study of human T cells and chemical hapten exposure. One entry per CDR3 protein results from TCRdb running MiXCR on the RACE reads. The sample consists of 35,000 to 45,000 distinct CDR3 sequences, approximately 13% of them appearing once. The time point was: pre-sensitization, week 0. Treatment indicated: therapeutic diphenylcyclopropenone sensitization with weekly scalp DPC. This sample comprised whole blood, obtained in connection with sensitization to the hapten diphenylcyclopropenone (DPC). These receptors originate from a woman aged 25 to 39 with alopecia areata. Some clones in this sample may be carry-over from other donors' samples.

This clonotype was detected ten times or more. The CDR3 here is CASSLAGRKEYF. In DNA, the CDR3 is TGTGCCAGCAGTTTAGCCGGGAGAAAGGAGTACTTC. The V gene is TRBV28, the J gene TRBJ2-7; D is perhaps TRBD2 (6 bases). Germline CDR1 is MDHEN and CDR2 is SYDVKM. This CDR3 region has 12 residues. V was shortened by 2 bases and J by 11 bases, with 13 bases between the two germline ends.

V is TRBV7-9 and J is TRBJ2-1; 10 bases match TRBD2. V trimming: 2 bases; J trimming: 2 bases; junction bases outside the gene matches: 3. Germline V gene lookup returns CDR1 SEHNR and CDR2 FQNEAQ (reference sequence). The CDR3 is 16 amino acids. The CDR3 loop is CASSLSLAGAYNEQFF. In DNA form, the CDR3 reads TGTGCCAGCAGCTTAAGTCTAGCGGGGGCCTACAATGAGCAGTTCTTC.